The clone carrying this T cell receptor (beta chain) has a handful of counts. Its antigen is unidentified. Germline CDR1 and CDR2: MNHNS and SASEGT. The CDR3 consists of 15 residues. The V end was cut by 5 bases, the J end by 7 bases, with 20 bases between. The data belong to a study of blood T cells in healthy people across ages. Study information: T cells yielded about one barcoded beta molecule per two cells through template switching. Findings of the study overall: TCR beta diversity per million T cells fell roughly linearly with age. No one knew whether donors had CMV, which possibly confounded expanded clonotype changes.

With a J-beta primer mix and a sample-barcoded 5' primer, a second PCR ran about 6 to 11 cycles. TCRdb re-called the 5' RACE reads with MiXCR, one entry per CDR3 protein. The sample holds 1.6 million or so distinct CDR3 sequences, approximately 32% seen once. The TCR comes from a woman in her thirties in good health. This chain uses TRBV6-1 with TRBJ1-2; tentative D call: TRBD1 (6 bases). Sequenced: blood. The CDR3 region is CASSPPVGGRVGYTF. CDR3 sequence (DNA): TGTGCCAGCAGTCCCCCTGTAGGGGGAAGAGTTGGCTACACCTTC.